A selection of T cell receptor beta chains follows, all from one sample in a study of CD8+ T cells in alopecia areata. Sequencing was performed with immunoSEQ multiplex PCR; in TCRdb, only in-frame clones are kept and a portion is missing. In the table there are about 160,000 clones, around three fifths of which are singletons. The material was CD4+ T cells sorted from blood, obtained at week 4, from a patient treated with tofacitinib. The source of these receptors is a human donor with alopecia areata. CDR3s include the opening cysteine and the closing phenylalanine or tryptophan. Fields, in order: D gene, clone size, V gene, J gene, CDR3 DNA, CDR3 protein. D genes are given only for firm matches. Where a row states a size, it is once, few, many or the class of an expanded clone; other rows omit it.

D gene: .
clone size: .
V gene: TRBV30
J gene: TRBJ1-1
CDR3 DNA: TGTGCCTGGAGTTCGGGGAGTTCAGCTTTCTTT
CDR3 protein: CAWSSGSSAFF

D gene: .
clone size: few
V gene: TRBV29-1
J gene: TRBJ1-2
CDR3 DNA: TGCAGCGTTGCAGGGGTTAACTATGGCTACACCTTC
CDR3 protein: CSVAGVNYGYTF

D gene: .
clone size: .
V gene: TRBV29-1
J gene: TRBJ1-2
CDR3 DNA: TGCAGCGTTGAACGGCAGGACCCTTTTTATGGCTACACCTTC
CDR3 protein: CSVERQDPFYGYTF

D gene: .
clone size: .
V gene: TRBV30
J gene: TRBJ1-5
CDR3 DNA: TGTGCCTGGTCACAGGGTACGAGCAATCAGCCCCAGCATTTT
CDR3 protein: CAWSQGTSNQPQHF

D gene: TRBD2
clone size: .
V gene: TRBV27
J gene: TRBJ2-1
CDR3 DNA: TGTGCCAGCAAGCGGGACTCCTACAATGAGCAGTTCTTC
CDR3 protein: CASKRDSYNEQFF

D gene: TRBD1
clone size: .
V gene: TRBV5-1
J gene: TRBJ1-1
CDR3 DNA: TGCGCCAGTAGGACAGGGGAGCACACTGAAGCTTTCTTT
CDR3 protein: CASRTGEHTEAFF

D gene: .
clone size: .
V gene: TRBV30
J gene: TRBJ1-5
CDR3 DNA: TGTGCCTGGAGTCAGGTCCTGAATCAGCCCCAGCATTTT
CDR3 protein: CAWSQVLNQPQHF

D gene: .
clone size: few
V gene: TRBV4-2
J gene: TRBJ1-4
CDR3 DNA: TGTGCCAGCAGCCAATCCCAGAAGGAGGAAGAAAAACTGTTTTTT
CDR3 protein: CASSQSQKEEEKLFF

D gene: TRBD1
clone size: .
V gene: TRBV7-3
J gene: TRBJ2-4
CDR3 DNA: TGTGCCAGCAGCTCCGGACAGGGAAACATTCAGTACTTC
CDR3 protein: CASSSGQGNIQYF

D gene: .
clone size: .
V gene: TRBV11-2
J gene: TRBJ2-3
CDR3 DNA: TGTGCCAGCAGCCCGGGCGCGGACAGGCAGTATTTT
CDR3 protein: CASSPGADRQYF

D gene: TRBD2
clone size: few
V gene: TRBV29-1
J gene: TRBJ2-3
CDR3 DNA: TGCAGCGTTGGTGGTAGCGGGGGGACAGATACGCAGTATTTT
CDR3 protein: CSVGGSGGTDTQYF

D gene: .
clone size: .
V gene: TRBV16
J gene: TRBJ1-1
CDR3 DNA: TGTGCCAGCAGCCAATTAGGGCGGGACACTGAAGCTTTCTTT
CDR3 protein: CASSQLGRDTEAFF

D gene: TRBD2
clone size: .
V gene: TRBV29-1
J gene: TRBJ2-3
CDR3 DNA: TGCAGCGCGCTAGTAGCGGGGTTGGGCACAGATACGCAGTATTTT
CDR3 protein: CSALVAGLGTDTQYF

D gene: .
clone size: few
V gene: TRBV25-1
J gene: TRBJ1-1
CDR3 DNA: TGTGCCAGCAGTACCGGGGGGGGTCGGACTGAAGCTTTCTTT
CDR3 protein: CASSTGGGRTEAFF

D gene: TRBD2
clone size: once
V gene: TRBV30
J gene: TRBJ2-5
CDR3 DNA: TGTGCCTGGAGTCCGCCCGGGAGGGTACAAGAGACCCAGTACTTC
CDR3 protein: CAWSPPGRVQETQYF

D gene: .
clone size: once
V gene: TRBV27
J gene: TRBJ1-6
CDR3 DNA: TGTGCCAGCAGTTTACAGAATTCACCCCTCCACTTT
CDR3 protein: CASSLQNSPLHF

D gene: .
clone size: .
V gene: TRBV5-1
J gene: TRBJ2-5
CDR3 DNA: TGCGCCAGCAGTTCTGTGGGCGCGTGGACCCAGTACTTC
CDR3 protein: CASSSVGAWTQYF

D gene: .
clone size: .
V gene: TRBV7-2
J gene: TRBJ2-7
CDR3 DNA: TGTGCCAGCAGCCCAGGACGGAACTCCTACGAGCAGTACTTC
CDR3 protein: CASSPGRNSYEQYF

D gene: .
clone size: .
V gene: TRBV25-1
J gene: TRBJ1-2
CDR3 DNA: TGTGCCAGCAGTGAATTCCCCAGCTATGGCTACACCTTC
CDR3 protein: CASSEFPSYGYTF

D gene: .
clone size: .
V gene: TRBV30
J gene: TRBJ1-2
CDR3 DNA: TGTGCCTGGAGTGTACACGGGCATGGCTACACCTTC
CDR3 protein: CAWSVHGHGYTF

D gene: .
clone size: .
V gene: TRBV5-1
J gene: TRBJ2-7
CDR3 DNA: TGCGCCAGCAGCTTGGGGCCGTTCTACGAGCAGTACTTC
CDR3 protein: CASSLGPFYEQYF

D gene: TRBD2
clone size: .
V gene: TRBV9
J gene: TRBJ2-1
CDR3 DNA: TGTGCCAGCAGCCCCCCGGGACTAGCTTTGGGGGGGAATGAGCAGTTCTTC
CDR3 protein: CASSPPGLALGGNEQFF

D gene: TRBD1
clone size: .
V gene: TRBV29-1
J gene: TRBJ2-5
CDR3 DNA: TGCAGCGTCCGGACAGGGGGCGGGGAGACCCAGTACTTC
CDR3 protein: CSVRTGGGETQYF

D gene: .
clone size: .
V gene: TRBV9
J gene: TRBJ2-6
CDR3 DNA: TGTGCCAGCAGCGAATCGGGGGCCAACGTCCTGACTTTC
CDR3 protein: CASSESGANVLTF

D gene: .
clone size: .
V gene: TRBV30
J gene: TRBJ1-1
CDR3 DNA: TGTGCCTGGGAAAAGCGCAGGGACACTGAAGCTTTCTTT
CDR3 protein: CAWEKRRDTEAFF